This T cell receptor (beta chain) was identified during a study of cytomegalovirus exposure and HLA in healthy donors. In the case of this clone: Its cognate antigen is unknown.

Primers: 60 Vbeta forward and 13 Jbeta reverse. Sequencing used immunoSEQ multiplex PCR; TCRdb keeps in-frame clones, though not all of them. Of 100,000 to 150,000 clones listed, more than 70% are singletons. The V gene end was trimmed by 8 bases and the J gene end by 1 base; junction bases not matched to a gene: 8. Germline lookup yields CDR1 SQVTM and CDR2 ANQGSEA. This CDR3 is 17 amino acids long. General observations from the study: Earlier analysis looked at TCR beta V segments, and most were productive about 90% or about 30% of the time. The classifier reportedly diagnosed cytomegalovirus status with high sensitivity and specificity.

The sequencing input was PBMCs. The receptor comes from an older woman in good health and CMV-seronegative. J is TRBJ2-1 and V is TRBV29-1, with 16 bases lining up with TRBD2. CDR3 sequence (DNA): TGCAGCTCCTCCGGGACTAGCGGGAGGGATTCCTACAATGAGCAGTTCTTC. Translation gives CSSSGTSGRDSYNEQFF.